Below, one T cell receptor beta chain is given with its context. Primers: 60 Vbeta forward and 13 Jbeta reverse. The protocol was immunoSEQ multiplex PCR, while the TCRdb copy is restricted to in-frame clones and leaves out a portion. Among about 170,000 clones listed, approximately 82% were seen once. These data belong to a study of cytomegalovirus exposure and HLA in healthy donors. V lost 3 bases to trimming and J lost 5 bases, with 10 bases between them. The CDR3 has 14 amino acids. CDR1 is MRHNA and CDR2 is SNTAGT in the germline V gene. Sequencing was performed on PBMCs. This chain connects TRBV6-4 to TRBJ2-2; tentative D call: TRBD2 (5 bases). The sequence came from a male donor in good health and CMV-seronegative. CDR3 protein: CASSDEGWTGELFF. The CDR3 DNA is TGTGCCAGCAGTGATGAGGGCTGGACCGGGGAGCTGTTTTTT.